This is a list of T cell receptor beta chains from one sample in a study of OX40 agonist ivuxolimab in advanced cancers. This table comes from immunoSEQ multiplex PCR, and its TCRdb copy is limited to in-frame clones, with some not included. The repertoire holds more than 75,000 clones, with around nine tenths as singletons. The starting material was CD4+ or CD8+ T cells sorted from blood, obtained in a trial of the OX40 agonist ivuxolimab. These TCRs come from an adult with an advanced solid tumor such as melanoma, head and neck, liver or kidney cancer. The CDR3 runs from the conserved cysteine through the conserved F or W. Each record gives: D gene, J gene, V gene, clone size, CDR3 protein, CDR3 DNA. The D gene is left open where the match is weak. Rows give clone size only sometimes, using once, few, many, or a class for an expanded clone.

>-|TRBJ1-3|TRBV27|-
CASSDRPTSGNTIYF
TGTGCCAGCTCTGACAGGCCTACCTCTGGAAACACCATATATTTT
>-|TRBJ1-2|TRBV5-4|once
CASSLRGGRRSGYTF
TGTGCCAGCAGCTTGCGAGGGGGGCGAAGGAGTGGCTACACCTTC
>-|TRBJ2-5|TRBV29-1|-
CSVARDTQYF
TGCAGCGTTGCTAGGGACACCCAGTACTTC
>-|TRBJ2-5|TRBV5-1|-
CASSPSGNPQETQYF
TGCGCCAGCAGTCCATCAGGGAATCCCCAAGAGACCCAGTACTTC
>TRBD1|TRBJ1-2|TRBV5-1|-
CASSKGTDYGYTF
TGCGCCAGCAGCAAAGGGACAGACTATGGCTACACCTTC
>-|TRBJ1-1|TRBV7-8|-
CASSWSRETPEAFF
TGTGCCAGCAGCTGGTCGAGGGAAACCCCTGAAGCTTTCTTT
>-|TRBJ1-4|TRBV28|-
CASTHTGSGNEKLFF
TGTGCCAGCACGCACACAGGGTCTGGTAATGAAAAACTGTTTTTT
>TRBD1|TRBJ2-1|TRBV30|-
CACLSGTGVGLEQFF
TGTGCCTGTCTCTCGGGGACAGGGGTTGGACTGGAGCAGTTCTTC
>TRBD1|TRBJ1-2|TRBV28|once
CAIQGNYGYTF
TGTGCCATACAGGGGAACTATGGCTACACCTTC
>-|TRBJ2-2|TRBV5-1|-
CASKFITGNTGELFF
TGCGCCAGCAAATTTATCACAGGGAACACCGGGGAGCTGTTTTTT
>TRBD2|TRBJ2-1|TRBV10-2|-
CASMERGGWGEQFF
TGCGCCAGCATGGAGCGGGGGGGCTGGGGTGAGCAGTTCTTC
>-|TRBJ2-2|TRBV18|-
CASSPALHGELFF
TGTGCCAGCTCACCGGCCCTCCACGGGGAGCTGTTTTTT
>-|TRBJ1-6|TRBV27|-
CASSFLGGSNSPLHF
TGTGCCAGCAGTTTTTTGGGCGGCAGTAATTCACCCCTCCACTTT
>-|TRBJ2-5|TRBV11-2|-
CASSLGTARRASSQETQYF
TGTGCCAGCAGCTTAGGTACGGCGCGTAGGGCGTCGTCCCAAGAGACCCAGTACTTC
>TRBD1|TRBJ1-6|TRBV28|-
CASSLSDRARSPLHF
TGTGCCAGCAGTTTGAGTGACAGGGCTCGCTCACCCCTCCACTTT
>TRBD1|TRBJ2-1|TRBV7-6|-
CASSWNRGANEQFF
TGTGCCAGCAGCTGGAACAGGGGTGCCAATGAGCAGTTCTTC
>-|TRBJ1-5|TRBV27|-
CASSLYGAVNQPQHF
TGTGCCAGCAGTTTATACGGGGCAGTCAATCAGCCCCAGCATTTT
>-|TRBJ2-7|TRBV19|-
CASSSPSGLPYEQYF
TGTGCCAGTAGTTCCCCTTCGGGGCTTCCCTACGAGCAGTACTTC
>-|TRBJ1-6|TRBV7-8|-
CASSGGSSYNSPLHF
TGTGCCAGCAGCGGGGGGAGCTCCTATAATTCACCCCTCCACTTT
>-|TRBJ2-7|TRBV4-1|once
CASSQDRREQYF
TGCGCCAGCAGCCAAGATCGCCGGGAGCAGTACTTC